One sample yielded the 11 T cell receptor beta chains listed below, sequenced in a study of T cell responses to AZD1222 COVID-19 vaccine. Using immunoSEQ multiplex PCR, the repertoire was profiled, and TCRdb retains in-frame clones only, with some absent. The data hold about 170,000 clones, with roughly 89% observed a single time. The sample in question was peripheral blood, obtained on day 0 of AZD1222 vaccination. The receptors originated from an adult in good health.

As to this clone: The sample holds other DNA sequences that translate to the same CDR3. The V gene is TRBV7-2, the J gene TRBJ2-3; no reliable D call. Trimming took 0 bases from V and 2 from J, leaving 6 bases between them. The CDR3 length is 14 residues. Germline-derived CDR1 and CDR2 are SGHTA and FQGNSA. DNA for the CDR3: TGTGCCAGCAGCTTAGCGGGCTCCACAGATACGCAGTATTTT. It encodes CASSLAGSTDTQYF.

This chain connects TRBV5-1 to TRBJ1-6; TRBD1 aligns across 8 bases. The V gene end was trimmed by 3 bases and the J gene end by 9 bases; junction bases not matched to a gene: 14. The CDR3 runs 17 residues. Germline CDR1 and CDR2: SGHRS and YFSETQ. CDR3 amino acids: CASSYFPAGGGISPLHF. The CDR3 DNA reads TGCGCCAGCAGCTATTTTCCCGCAGGGGGCGGAATTTCACCCCTCCACTTT. Drawing the rest from reference TRBV5-1 and TRBJ1-6, the complete variable domain is KAGVTQTPRYLIKTRGQQVTLSCSPISGHRSVSWYQQTPGQGLQFLFEYFSETQRNKGNFPGRFSGRQFSNSRSEMNVSTLELGDSALYLCASSYFPAGGGISPLHFGNGTRLTVT.

This clone was detected only a few times. The chain recombines TRBV29-1 with TRBJ1-2; 8 bases match TRBD1. CDR3 size: 14 residues. From germline, CDR1 is SQVTM and CDR2 ANQGSEA. Trimming took 0 bases from V and 6 from J; bases not matched to a gene: 6. CDR3 loop: CSVEDQGALDGYTF. The CDR3 DNA reads as TGCAGCGTTGAAGATCAGGGGGCATTGGATGGCTACACCTTC.

The chain uses TRBV2 and TRBJ2-2; D is unresolved. V was trimmed by 1 base and J by 7 bases, leaving 10 bases between them. CDR1 and CDR2 (germline): SNHLY, FYNNEI. The CDR3 totals 14 residues. The CDR3 is CASSEDGLGGELFF. The DNA of the CDR3 is TGTGCCAGCAGTGAAGACGGGTTAGGCGGGGAGCTGTTTTTT.

The chain couples TRBV19 to TRBJ1-5; TRBD1 matches 8 bases. Trimming at V came to 3 bases and at J to 7 bases, leaving 8 bases not matched to a gene. CDR3 length equals 15 residues. Per the germline V gene, CDR1 is LNHDA and CDR2 is SQIVND (reference sequence). This chain's CDR3 is CASSIGQGAQQPQHF. The CDR3 DNA reads as TGTGCCAGTAGTATTGGGCAGGGGGCACAACAGCCCCAGCATTTT.

This chain joins TRBV5-1 and TRBJ1-4; D ambiguous. Germline lookup yields CDR1 SGHRS and CDR2 YFSETQ. The V end lost 0 bases, the J end lost 0 bases, and 3 bases lay between the germline ends. CDR3 length: 14 residues. The CDR3, as DNA: TGCGCCAGCAGCTTGGGGACAACTAATGAAAAACTGTTTTTT. Its protein product is CASSLGTTNEKLFF.

This sequence joins TRBV14 and TRBJ1-1; tentatively, D is TRBD1 (6 bases). V lost 4 bases to trimming and J lost 6 bases, with 15 bases between them. The CDR3 has 14 residues. Per the germline V gene, CDR1 is SGHDN and CDR2 is FVKESK. The DNA of the CDR3 is TGTGCCAGCAGCCCACAGGGCCGAACAGCTGAAGCTTTCTTT. It specifies CASSPQGRTAEAFF.

The chain combines TRBV5-5 with TRBJ2-7; D is perhaps TRBD2 (6 bases). There are 12 residues in the CDR3. The V end lost 5 bases, the J end lost 3 bases, and 9 bases lay between the germline ends. The germline CDR1 and CDR2 sequences are SGHKS and YYEKEE (reference sequence). The CDR3 nucleotides read TGTGCCAGCAGGGAGGGCTACTACGAGCAGTACTTC. Translated, it gives CASREGYYEQYF.

V gene TRBV6-5 combines with J gene TRBJ1-2; tentative D call: TRBD1 (5 bases). Trimming pared 2 bases from V and 0 bases from J, leaving 7 bases between. The germline V gene encodes CDR1 MNHEY and CDR2 SVGAGI. This CDR3 contains 14 residues. The DNA of the CDR3 is TGTGCCAGCAGTTACCAGACAGCTAACTATGGCTACACCTTC. Protein: CASSYQTANYGYTF.

The rearrangement joins TRBV5-1 to TRBJ1-3, with 7 bases identical to TRBD1. This CDR3 comprises 17 residues. Germline V gene lookup returns CDR1 SGHRS and CDR2 YFSETQ. V lost 1 base, J lost 0 bases, and 7 bases stayed unmatched. This CDR3 is CASSLNLQGTSGNTIYF. Written as DNA, the CDR3 is TGCGCCAGCAGCTTGAACCTACAGGGGACCTCTGGAAACACCATATATTTT.

The chain carries TRBV15 and TRBJ2-5; D remains unclear. This CDR3 has 11 amino acids. Germline CDR1 LNHNV, CDR2 YYDKDF (reference sequence). V lost 5 bases and J lost 1, with 2 bases in between. Written as DNA, the CDR3 is TGTGCCACCAGCCTCCAAGAGACCCAGTACTTC. This encodes CATSLQETQYF.